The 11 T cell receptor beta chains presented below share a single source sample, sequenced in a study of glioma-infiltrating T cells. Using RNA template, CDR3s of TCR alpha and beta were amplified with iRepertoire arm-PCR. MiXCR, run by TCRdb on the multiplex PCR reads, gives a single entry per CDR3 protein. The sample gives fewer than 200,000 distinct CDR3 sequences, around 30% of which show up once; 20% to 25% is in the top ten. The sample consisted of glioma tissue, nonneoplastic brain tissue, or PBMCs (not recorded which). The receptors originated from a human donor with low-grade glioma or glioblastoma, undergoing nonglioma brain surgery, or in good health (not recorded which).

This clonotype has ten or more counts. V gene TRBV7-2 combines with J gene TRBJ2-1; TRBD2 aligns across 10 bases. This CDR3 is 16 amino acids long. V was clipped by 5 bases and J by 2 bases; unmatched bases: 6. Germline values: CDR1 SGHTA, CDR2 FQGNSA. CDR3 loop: CASSHSSGRAYNEQFF. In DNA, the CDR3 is TGTGCCAGCAGCCACTCTAGCGGGAGAGCCTACAATGAGCAGTTCTTC.

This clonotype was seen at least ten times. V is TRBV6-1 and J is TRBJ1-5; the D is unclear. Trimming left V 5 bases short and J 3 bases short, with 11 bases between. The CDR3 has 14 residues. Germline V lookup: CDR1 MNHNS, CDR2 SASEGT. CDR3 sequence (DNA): TGTGCCAGCAGTATACGGACCGACAATCAGCCCCAGCATTTT. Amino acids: CASSIRTDNQPQHF.

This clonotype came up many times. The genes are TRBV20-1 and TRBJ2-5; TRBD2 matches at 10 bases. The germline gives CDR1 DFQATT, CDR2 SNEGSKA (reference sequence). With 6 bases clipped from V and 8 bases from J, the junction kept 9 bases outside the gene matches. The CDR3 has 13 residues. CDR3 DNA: TGCAGTGCGGAACGACTAGCGGGTGGAACCCAGTACTTC. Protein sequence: CSAERLAGGTQYF.

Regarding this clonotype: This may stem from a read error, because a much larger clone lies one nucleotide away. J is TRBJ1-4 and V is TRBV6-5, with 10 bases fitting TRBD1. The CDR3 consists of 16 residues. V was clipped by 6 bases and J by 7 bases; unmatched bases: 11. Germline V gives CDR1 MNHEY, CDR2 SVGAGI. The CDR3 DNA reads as TGTGCCAGCAGCGATCCCCCGGGACAGGGGAGTGAAAAACTGTTTTTT. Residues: CASSDPPGQGSEKLFF.

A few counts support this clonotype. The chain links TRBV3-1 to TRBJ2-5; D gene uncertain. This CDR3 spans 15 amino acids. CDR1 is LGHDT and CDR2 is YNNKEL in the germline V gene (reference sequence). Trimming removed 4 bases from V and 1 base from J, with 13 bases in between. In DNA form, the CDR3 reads TGTGCCAGCAGCCCCCAAGTAGTCCTCCAAGAGACCCAGTACTTC. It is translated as CASSPQVVLQETQYF.

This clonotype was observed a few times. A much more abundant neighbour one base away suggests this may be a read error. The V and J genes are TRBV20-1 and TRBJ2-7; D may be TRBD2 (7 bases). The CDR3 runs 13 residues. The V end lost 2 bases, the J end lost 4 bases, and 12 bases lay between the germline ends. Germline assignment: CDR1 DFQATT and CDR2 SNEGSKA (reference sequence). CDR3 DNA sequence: TGCAGTGCTAGACTGGGGGGGCCTTACGAGCAGTACTTC. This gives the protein CSARLGGPYEQYF.

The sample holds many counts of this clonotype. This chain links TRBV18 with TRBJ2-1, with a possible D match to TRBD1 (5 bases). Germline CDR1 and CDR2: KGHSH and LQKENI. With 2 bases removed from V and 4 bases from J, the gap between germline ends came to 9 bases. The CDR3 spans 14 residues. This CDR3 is CASSPDRRYNEQFF. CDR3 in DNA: TGTGCCAGCTCACCAGACAGACGATACAATGAGCAGTTCTTC.

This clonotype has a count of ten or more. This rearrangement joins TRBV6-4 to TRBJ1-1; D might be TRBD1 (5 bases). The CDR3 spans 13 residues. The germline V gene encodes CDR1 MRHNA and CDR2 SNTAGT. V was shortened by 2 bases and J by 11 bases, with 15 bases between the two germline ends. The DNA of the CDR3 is TGTGCCAGCAGTGACGACAGCGGTCGCAGGGCTTTCTTT. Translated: CASSDDSGRRAFF.

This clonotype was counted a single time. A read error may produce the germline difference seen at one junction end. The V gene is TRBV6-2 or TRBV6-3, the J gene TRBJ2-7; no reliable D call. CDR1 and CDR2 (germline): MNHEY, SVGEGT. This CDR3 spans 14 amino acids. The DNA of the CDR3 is TGTGCCAGCAGTCCAAGGGTTGTAGGCTACAAGCAGTACTTC. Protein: CASSPRVVGYKQYF.

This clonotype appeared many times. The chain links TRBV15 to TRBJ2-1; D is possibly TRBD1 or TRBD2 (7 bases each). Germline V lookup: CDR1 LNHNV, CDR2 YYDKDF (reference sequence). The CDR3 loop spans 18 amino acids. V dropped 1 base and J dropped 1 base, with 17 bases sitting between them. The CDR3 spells CATSRVRGGTDSYNEQFF. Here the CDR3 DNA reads TGTGCCACCAGCAGAGTAAGGGGAGGGACAGATTCCTACAATGAGCAGTTCTTC.

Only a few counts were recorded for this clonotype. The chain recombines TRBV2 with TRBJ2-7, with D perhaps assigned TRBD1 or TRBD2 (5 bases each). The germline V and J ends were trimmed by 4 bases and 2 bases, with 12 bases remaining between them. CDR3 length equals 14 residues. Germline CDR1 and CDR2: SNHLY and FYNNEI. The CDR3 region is CASSVGDGAYEQYF. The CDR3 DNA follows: TGTGCCAGCAGTGTCGGGGACGGAGCCTACGAGCAGTACTTC.